This T cell receptor (beta chain) comes out of a study of cytomegalovirus exposure and HLA in healthy donors. Turning to this clone: The antigen remains undetermined.

This CDR3 has 15 residues. V lost 0 bases and J lost 5; bases outside the gene matches: 6. Germline lookup yields CDR1 LGHNA and CDR2 YSLEER. Clones were read by immunoSEQ multiplex PCR, and TCRdb kept only the in-frame ones, dropping some. The data show approximately 100,000 clones, approximately 84% seen once. General study findings and limits: Rarity held for most TCR sequences, but there were some public TCRs that occurred in many donors. The classifier reportedly diagnosed cytomegalovirus status with high sensitivity and specificity.

The TCR originated in a man between 18 and 29 years old in good health and CMV-seropositive. V is TRBV4-3 and J is TRBJ2-7; 8 positions match TRBD2. The sample consisted of PBMCs. The CDR3: CASSQDFRGGDEQYF. The CDR3 DNA follows: TGCGCCAGCAGCCAAGATTTCCGGGGGGGCGACGAGCAGTACTTC.